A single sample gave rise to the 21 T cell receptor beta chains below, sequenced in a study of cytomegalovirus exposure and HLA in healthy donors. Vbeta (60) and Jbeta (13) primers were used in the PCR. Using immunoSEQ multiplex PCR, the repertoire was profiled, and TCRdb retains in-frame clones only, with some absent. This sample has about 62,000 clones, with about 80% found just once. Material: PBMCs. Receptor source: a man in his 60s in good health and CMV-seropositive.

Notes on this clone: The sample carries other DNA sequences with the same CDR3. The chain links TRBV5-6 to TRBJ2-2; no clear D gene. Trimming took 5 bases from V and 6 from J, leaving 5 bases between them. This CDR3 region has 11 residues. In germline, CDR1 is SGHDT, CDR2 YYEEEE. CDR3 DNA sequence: TGTGCCAGCAGGGCATCCGGGGAGCTGTTTTTT. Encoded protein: CASRASGELFF.

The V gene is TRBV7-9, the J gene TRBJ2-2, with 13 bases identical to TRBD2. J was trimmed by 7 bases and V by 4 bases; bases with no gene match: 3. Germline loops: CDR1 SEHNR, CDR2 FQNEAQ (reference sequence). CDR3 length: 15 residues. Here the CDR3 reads CASSSTSGRGGELFF. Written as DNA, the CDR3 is TGTGCCAGCAGCTCAACTAGCGGGAGGGGCGGGGAGCTGTTTTTT.

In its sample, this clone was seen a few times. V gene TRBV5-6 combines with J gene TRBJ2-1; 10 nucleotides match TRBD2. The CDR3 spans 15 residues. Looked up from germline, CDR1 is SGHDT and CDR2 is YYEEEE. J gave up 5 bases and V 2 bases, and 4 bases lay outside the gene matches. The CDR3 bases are TGTGCCAGCAGCTTATGGACTAGCGGCAACAATGAGCAGTTCTTC. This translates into CASSLWTSGNNEQFF.

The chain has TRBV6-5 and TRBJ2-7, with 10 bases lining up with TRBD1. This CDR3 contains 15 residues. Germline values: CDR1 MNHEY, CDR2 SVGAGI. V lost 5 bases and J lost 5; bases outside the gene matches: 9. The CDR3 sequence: CASSHRDRGSHEQYF. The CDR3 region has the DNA TGTGCCAGCAGTCACCGGGACAGGGGTTCCCACGAGCAGTACTTC.

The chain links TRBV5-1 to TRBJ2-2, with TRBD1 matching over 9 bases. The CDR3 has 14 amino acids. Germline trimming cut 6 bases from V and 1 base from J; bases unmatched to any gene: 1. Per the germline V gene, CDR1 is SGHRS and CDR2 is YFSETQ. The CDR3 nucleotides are TGCGCCAGCACGACAGGGGGGAACACCGGGGAGCTGTTTTTT. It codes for CASTTGGNTGELFF.

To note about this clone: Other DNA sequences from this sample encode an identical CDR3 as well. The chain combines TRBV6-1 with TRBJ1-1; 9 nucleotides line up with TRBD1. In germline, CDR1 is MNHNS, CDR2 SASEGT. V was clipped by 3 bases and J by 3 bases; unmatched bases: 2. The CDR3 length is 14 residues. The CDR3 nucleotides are TGTGCCAGCAGTGAGGACAGGGGTGACACTGAAGCTTTCTTT. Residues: CASSEDRGDTEAFF.

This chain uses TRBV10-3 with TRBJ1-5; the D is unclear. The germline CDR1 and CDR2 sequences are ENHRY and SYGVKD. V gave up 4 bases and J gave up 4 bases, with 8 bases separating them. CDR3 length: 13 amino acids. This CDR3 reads CAISGTGNQPQHF. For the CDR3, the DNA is TGTGCCATCAGTGGGACGGGGAATCAGCCCCAGCATTTT.

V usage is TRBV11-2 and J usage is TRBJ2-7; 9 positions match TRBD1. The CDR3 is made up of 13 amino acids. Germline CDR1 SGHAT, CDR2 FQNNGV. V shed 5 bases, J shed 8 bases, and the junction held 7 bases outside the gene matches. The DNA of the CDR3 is TGTGCCAGCAGCCCGGGACAGGGTGGTCAGCAGTACTTC. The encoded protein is CASSPGQGGQQYF. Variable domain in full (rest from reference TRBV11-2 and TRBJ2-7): EAGVAQSPRYKIIEKRQSVAFWCNPISGHATLYWYQQILGQGPKLLIQFQNNGVVDDSQLPKDRFSAERLKGVDSTLKIQPAKLEDSAVYLCASSPGQGGQQYFGPGTRLTVT.

The CDR3 loop reads CASSDYSSYEQYF. Here the CDR3 DNA reads TGTGCCAGCAGTGACTACTCTTCCTACGAGCAGTACTTC. The gene calls are TRBV6-1 and TRBJ2-7, with no clear D. From germline, CDR1 is MNHNS and CDR2 SASEGT. This CDR3 region has 13 residues. With 3 bases removed from V and 1 base from J, the gap between germline ends came to 7 bases.

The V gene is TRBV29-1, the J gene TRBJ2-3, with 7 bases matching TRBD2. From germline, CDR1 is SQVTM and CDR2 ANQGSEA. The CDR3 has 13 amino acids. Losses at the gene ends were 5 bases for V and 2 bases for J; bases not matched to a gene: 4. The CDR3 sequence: CSVLGGSTDTQYF. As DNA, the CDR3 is TGCAGCGTTTTGGGGGGGTCCACAGATACGCAGTATTTT.

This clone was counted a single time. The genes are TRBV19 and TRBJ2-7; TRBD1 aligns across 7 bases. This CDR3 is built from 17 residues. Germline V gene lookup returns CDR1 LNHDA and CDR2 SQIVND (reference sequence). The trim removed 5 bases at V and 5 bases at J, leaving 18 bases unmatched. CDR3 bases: TGTGCCAGTAGTTCTTACAGGGTCAGGGGGATCAAGAACGAGCAGTACTTC. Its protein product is CASSSYRVRGIKNEQYF. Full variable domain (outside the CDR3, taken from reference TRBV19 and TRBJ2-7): DGGITQSPKYLFRKEGQNVTLSCEQNLNHDAMYWYRQDPGQGLRLIYYSQIVNDFQKGDIAEGYSVSREKKESFPLTVTSAQKNPTAFYLCASSSYRVRGIKNEQYFGPGTRLTVT.

The CDR3 DNA sequence: TGTGCCAGCAGGGGAACGGGAGGGCCCGCAGATACGCAGTATTTT. Encoded protein: CASRGTGGPADTQYF. This chain joins TRBV6-5 and TRBJ2-3; the match to TRBD2 covers 8 bases. The CDR3 is 15 residues long. Per germline, CDR1 MNHEY and CDR2 SVGAGI. J gave up 4 bases and V 6 bases, and 9 bases lay outside the gene matches.

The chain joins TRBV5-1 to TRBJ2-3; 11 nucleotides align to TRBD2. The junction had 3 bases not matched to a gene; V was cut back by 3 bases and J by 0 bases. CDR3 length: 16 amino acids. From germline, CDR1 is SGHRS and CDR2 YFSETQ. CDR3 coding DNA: TGCGCCAGCAGCTCCCGGACTAGCGGGAGCACAGATACGCAGTATTTT. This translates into CASSSRTSGSTDTQYF.

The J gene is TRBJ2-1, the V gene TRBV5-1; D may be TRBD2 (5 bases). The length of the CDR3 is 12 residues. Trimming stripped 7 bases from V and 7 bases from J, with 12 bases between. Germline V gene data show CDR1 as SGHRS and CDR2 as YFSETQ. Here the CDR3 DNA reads TGCGCCAGCTACGGGGTGGGGAATGAGCAGTTCTTC. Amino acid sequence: CASYGVGNEQFF.

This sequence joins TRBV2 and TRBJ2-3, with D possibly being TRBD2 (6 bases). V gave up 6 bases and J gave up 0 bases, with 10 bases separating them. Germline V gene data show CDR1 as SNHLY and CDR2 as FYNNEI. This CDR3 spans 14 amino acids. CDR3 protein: CASSVGGSTDTQYF. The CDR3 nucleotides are TGTGCCAGCAGCGTGGGGGGAAGCACAGATACGCAGTATTTT.

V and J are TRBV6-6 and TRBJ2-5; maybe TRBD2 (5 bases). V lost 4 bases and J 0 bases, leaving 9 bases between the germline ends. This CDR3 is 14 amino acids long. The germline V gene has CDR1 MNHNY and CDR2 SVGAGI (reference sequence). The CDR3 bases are TGTGCCAGCAGTTTCACTAGGAACCAAGAGACCCAGTACTTC. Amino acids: CASSFTRNQETQYF.

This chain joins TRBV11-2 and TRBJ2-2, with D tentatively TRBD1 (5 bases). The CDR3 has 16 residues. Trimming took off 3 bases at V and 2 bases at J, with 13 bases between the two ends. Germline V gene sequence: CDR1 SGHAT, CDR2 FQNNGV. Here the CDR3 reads CASSFRGRPNTGELFF. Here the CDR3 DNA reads TGTGCCAGCAGCTTTAGGGGCAGGCCCAACACCGGGGAGCTGTTTTTT.

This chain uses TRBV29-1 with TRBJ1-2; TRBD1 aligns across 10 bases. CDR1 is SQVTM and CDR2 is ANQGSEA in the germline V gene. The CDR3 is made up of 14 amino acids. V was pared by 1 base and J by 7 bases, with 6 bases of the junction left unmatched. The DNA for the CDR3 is TGCAGCGTTGAAGCCAGGGACAGGGGTTTTGGCTACACCTTC. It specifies CSVEARDRGFGYTF.

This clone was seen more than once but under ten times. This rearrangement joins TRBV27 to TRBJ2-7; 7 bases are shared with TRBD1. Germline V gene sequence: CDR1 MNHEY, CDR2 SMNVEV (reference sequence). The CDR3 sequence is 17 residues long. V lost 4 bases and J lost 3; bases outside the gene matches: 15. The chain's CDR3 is CASSSLEDRSALYEQYF. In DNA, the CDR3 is TGTGCCAGCAGTTCCCTTGAGGACAGGTCGGCCCTCTACGAGCAGTACTTC.

CDR3 sequence (DNA): TGCGCCAGCAGCTTACAACAGGGTATCCAGTACTTC. Its protein is CASSLQQGIQYF. The chain combines TRBV5-1 with TRBJ2-5; maybe TRBD1 (6 bases). With 2 bases removed from V and 10 bases from J, the gap between germline ends came to 12 bases. Germline V gene lookup returns CDR1 SGHRS and CDR2 YFSETQ. This CDR3 region has 12 residues. Drawing the rest from reference TRBV5-1 and TRBJ2-5, the complete variable domain is KAGVTQTPRYLIKTRGQQVTLSCSPISGHRSVSWYQQTPGQGLQFLFEYFSETQRNKGNFPGRFSGRQFSNSRSEMNVSTLELGDSALYLCASSLQQGIQYFGPGTRLLVL.

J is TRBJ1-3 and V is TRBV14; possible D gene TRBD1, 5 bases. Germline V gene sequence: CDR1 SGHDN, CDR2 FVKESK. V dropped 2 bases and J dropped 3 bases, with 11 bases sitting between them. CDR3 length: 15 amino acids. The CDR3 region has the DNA TGTGCCAGCAGCCAATCCCAGGGCAATGGAAACACCATATATTTT. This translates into CASSQSQGNGNTIYF.